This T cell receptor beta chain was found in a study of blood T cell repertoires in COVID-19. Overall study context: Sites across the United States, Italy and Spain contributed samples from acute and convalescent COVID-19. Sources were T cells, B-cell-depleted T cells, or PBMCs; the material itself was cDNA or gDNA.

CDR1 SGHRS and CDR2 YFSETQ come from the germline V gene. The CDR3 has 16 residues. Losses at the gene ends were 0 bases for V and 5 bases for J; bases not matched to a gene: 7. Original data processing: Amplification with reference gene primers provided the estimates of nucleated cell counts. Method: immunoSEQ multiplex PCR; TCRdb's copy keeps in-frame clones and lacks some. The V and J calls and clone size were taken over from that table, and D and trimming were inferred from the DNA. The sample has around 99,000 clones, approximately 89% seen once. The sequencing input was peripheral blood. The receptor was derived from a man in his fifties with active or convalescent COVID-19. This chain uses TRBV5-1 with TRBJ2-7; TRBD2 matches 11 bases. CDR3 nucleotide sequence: TGCGCCAGCAGCTTGGCCGGGGTAGCGGGAGGGAACGAGCAGTACTTC. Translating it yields CASSLAGVAGGNEQYF. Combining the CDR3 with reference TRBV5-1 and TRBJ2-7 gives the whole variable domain KAGVTQTPRYLIKTRGQQVTLSCSPISGHRSVSWYQQTPGQGLQFLFEYFSETQRNKGNFPGRFSGRQFSNSRSEMNVSTLELGDSALYLCASSLAGVAGGNEQYFGPGTRLTVT.